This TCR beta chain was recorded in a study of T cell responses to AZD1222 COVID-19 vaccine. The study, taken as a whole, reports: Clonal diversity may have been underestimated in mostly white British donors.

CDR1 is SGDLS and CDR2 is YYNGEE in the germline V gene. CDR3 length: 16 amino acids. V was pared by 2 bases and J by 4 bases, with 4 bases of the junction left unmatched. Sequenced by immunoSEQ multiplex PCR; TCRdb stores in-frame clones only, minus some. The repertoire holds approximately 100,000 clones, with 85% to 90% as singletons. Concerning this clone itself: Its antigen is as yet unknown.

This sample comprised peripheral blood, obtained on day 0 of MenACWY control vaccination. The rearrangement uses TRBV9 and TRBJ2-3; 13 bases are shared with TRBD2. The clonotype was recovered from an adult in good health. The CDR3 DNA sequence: TGTGCCAGCAGCGTTACTAGCGGGGGGGTGGCAGATACGCAGTATTTT. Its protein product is CASSVTSGGVADTQYF.